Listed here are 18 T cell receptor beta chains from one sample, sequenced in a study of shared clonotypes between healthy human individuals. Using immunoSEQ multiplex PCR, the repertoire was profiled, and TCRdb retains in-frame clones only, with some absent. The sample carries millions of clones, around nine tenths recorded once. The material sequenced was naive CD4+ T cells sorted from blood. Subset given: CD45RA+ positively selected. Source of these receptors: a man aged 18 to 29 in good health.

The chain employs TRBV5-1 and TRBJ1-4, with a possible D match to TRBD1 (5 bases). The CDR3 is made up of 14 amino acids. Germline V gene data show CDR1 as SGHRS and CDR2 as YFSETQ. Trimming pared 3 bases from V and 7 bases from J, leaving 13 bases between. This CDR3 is CASSSSGTSEKLFF. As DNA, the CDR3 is TGCGCCAGCAGCTCGTCCGGGACTTCTGAAAAACTGTTTTTT.

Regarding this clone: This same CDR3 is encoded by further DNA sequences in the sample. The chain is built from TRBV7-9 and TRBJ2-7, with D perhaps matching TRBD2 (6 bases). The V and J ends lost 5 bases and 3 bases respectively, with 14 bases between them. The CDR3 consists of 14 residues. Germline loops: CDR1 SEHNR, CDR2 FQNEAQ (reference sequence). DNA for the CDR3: TGTGCCAGCAGCCGTTCTGGGACTGACTACGAGCAGTACTTC. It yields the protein CASSRSGTDYEQYF.

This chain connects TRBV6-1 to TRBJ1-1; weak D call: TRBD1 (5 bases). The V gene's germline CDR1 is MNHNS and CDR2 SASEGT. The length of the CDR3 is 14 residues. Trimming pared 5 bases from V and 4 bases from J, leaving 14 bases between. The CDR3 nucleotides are TGTGCCAGCAGTTCACTGAGGGGTAGCACTGAAGCTTTCTTT. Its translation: CASSSLRGSTEAFF.

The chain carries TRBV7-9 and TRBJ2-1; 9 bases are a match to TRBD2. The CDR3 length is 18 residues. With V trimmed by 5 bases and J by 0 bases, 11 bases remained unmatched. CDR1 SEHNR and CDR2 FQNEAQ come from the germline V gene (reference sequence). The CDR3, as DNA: TGTGCCAGCAGCCCCGGACTAGCGATATCCAGCTCCTACAATGAGCAGTTCTTC. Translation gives CASSPGLAISSSYNEQFF.

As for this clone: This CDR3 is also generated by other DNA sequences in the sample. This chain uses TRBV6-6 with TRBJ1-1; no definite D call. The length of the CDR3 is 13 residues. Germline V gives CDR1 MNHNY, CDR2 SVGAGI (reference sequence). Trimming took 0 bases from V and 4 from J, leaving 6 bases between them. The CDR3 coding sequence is TGTGCCAGCAGTTACTCTGAGGGCACTGAAGCTTTCTTT. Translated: CASSYSEGTEAFF.

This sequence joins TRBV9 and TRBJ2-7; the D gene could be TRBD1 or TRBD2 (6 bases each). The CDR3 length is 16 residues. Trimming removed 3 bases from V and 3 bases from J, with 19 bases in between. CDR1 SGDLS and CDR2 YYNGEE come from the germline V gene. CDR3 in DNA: TGTGCCAGCAGCGCCATACTGGGGGGCAGCATCTACGAGCAGTACTTC. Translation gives CASSAILGGSIYEQYF.

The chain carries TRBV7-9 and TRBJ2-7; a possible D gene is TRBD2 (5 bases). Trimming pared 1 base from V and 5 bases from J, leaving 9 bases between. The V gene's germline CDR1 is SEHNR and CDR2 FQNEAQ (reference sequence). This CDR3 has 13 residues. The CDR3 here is CASSLGSGDEQYF. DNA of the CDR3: TGTGCCAGCAGCTTAGGTTCCGGGGACGAGCAGTACTTC.

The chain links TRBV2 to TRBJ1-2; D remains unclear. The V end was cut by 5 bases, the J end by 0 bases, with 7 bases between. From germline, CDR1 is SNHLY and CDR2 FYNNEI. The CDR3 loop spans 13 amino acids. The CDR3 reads CASSPGTNYGYTF. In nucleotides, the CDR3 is TGTGCCAGCAGTCCAGGAACTAACTATGGCTACACCTTC.

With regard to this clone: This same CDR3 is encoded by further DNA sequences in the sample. Here the CDR3 reads CASSPRTTNTGELFF. The DNA of the CDR3 is TGTGCCAGCTCGCCCCGAACCACGAACACCGGGGAGCTGTTTTTT. The chain combines TRBV18 with TRBJ2-2; the D is unclear. The germline gives CDR1 KGHSH, CDR2 LQKENI. V shed 6 bases and J shed 0 bases, with 11 bases lying between them. This CDR3 has 15 residues.

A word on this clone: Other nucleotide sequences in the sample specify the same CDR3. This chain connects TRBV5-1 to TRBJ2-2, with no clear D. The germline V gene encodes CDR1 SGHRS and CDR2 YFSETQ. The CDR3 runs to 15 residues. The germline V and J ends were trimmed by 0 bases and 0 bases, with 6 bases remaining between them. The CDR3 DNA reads TGCGCCAGCAGCTTGGAGGCAGCGAACACCGGGGAGCTGTTTTTT. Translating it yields CASSLEAANTGELFF.

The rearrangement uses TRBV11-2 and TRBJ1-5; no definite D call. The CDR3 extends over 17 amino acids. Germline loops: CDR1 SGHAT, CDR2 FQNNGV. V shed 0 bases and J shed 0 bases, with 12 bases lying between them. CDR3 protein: CASSLDYGPYSNQPQHF. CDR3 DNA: TGTGCCAGCAGCTTAGATTATGGCCCCTATAGCAATCAGCCCCAGCATTTT.

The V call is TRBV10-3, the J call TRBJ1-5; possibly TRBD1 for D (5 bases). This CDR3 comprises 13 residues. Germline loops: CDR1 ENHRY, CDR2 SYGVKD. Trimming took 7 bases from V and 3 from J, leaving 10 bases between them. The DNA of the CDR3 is TGTGCCATCAAAGACAGATACAATCAGCCCCAGCATTTT. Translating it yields CAIKDRYNQPQHF.

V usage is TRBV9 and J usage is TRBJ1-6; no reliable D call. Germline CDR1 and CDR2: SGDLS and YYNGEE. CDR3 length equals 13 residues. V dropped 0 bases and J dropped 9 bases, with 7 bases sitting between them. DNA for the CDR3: TGTGCCAGCAGCGTAGCCGAGAGTTCACCCCTCCACTTT. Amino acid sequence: CASSVAESSPLHF.

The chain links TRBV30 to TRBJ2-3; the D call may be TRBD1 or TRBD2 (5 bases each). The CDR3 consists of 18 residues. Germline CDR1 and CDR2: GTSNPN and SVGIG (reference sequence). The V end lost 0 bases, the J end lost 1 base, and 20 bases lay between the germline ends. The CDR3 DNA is TGTGCCTGGAGTGTACAACTGGGGCTACTAGGGGGCACAGATACGCAGTATTTT. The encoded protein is CAWSVQLGLLGGTDTQYF.

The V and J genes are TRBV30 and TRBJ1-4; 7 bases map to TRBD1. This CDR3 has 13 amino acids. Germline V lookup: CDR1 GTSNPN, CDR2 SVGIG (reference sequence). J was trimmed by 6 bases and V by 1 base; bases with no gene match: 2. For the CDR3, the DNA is TGTGCCTGGAGTGCCGGGACAGATGAAAAACTGTTTTTT. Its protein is CAWSAGTDEKLFF.

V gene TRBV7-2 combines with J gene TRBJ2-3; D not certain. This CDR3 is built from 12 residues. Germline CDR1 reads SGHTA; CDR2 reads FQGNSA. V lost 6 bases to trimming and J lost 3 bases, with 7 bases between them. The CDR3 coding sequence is TGTGCCAGCAGTGGGGTTACAGATACGCAGTATTTT. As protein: CASSGVTDTQYF.

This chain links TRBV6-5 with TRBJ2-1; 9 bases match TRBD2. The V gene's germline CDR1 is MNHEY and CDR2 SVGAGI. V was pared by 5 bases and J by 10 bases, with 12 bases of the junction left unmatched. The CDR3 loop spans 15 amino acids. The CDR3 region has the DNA TGTGCCAGCAGTCGAGGACTAGCGCCGGCCCGGGAGCAGTTCTTC. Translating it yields CASSRGLAPAREQFF.

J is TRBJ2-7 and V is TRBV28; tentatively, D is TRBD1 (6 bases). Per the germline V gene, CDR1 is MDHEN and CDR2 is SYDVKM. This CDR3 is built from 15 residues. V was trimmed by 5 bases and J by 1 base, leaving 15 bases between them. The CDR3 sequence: CASSQPKTGSYEQYF. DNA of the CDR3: TGTGCCAGCAGTCAACCCAAGACAGGATCCTACGAGCAGTACTTC.